This T cell receptor beta chain was sequenced in a study of blood T cell repertoires in COVID-19. Study-wide context: Acute and convalescent COVID-19 samples came from the United States, Italy and Spain. T cells, B-cell-depleted T cells, or PBMCs supplied cDNA or gDNA.

V gave up 4 bases and J gave up 2 bases; unmatched junction bases: 4. The germline gives CDR1 SGHDT, CDR2 YYEEEE. CDR3 length: 14 residues. Under the authors' procedure: Reference gene primer amplification in the assay estimated nucleated cell counts. TCRdb keeps only in-frame clones here, not all; method: immunoSEQ multiplex PCR. The DNA was the basis for D and trimming; V, J and clone size are from that table. This table has approximately 160,000 clones, around 84% appearing once. J is TRBJ1-2 and V is TRBV5-6; 8 nucleotides line up with TRBD1. Sequencing used peripheral blood. This TCR was sampled from a man over 45 with active or convalescent COVID-19. In DNA, the CDR3 is TGTGCCAGCAGCCTGACAGGGGCGAACTATGGCTACACCTTC. The encoded protein is CASSLTGANYGYTF.